Listed below are T cell receptor beta chains from one sample, sequenced in a study of blood T cell repertoires in COVID-19. Profiling relied on immunoSEQ multiplex PCR, and the TCRdb table lists in-frame clones only, not all of them. The table includes approximately 90,000 clones, roughly nine tenths detected once. Sequenced input: peripheral blood. Receptors originate from a woman between 70 and 85 years old with acute or convalescent COVID-19. The CDR3 runs from the conserved cysteine through the conserved F or W. D genes are given only for firm matches. Clone sizes are given selectively: once, few, many, or a class where the clone is expanded.

cdr3_aa,cdr3_nt,clone_size,j_call,d_call,v_call
CASSIGGSLLSEQFF,TGTGCCAGTAGTATAGGCGGGTCTCTTCTAAGTGAGCAGTTCTTC,-,TRBJ2-1,-,TRBV19
CASSLRRGPTQSPFF,TGTGCCAGCAGCTTGCGGCGGGGGCCTACCCAGTCCCCGTTCTTC,once,TRBJ2-1,-,TRBV5-4
CASSEKTQGQPQHF,TGTGCCAGCAGTGAAAAGACCCAGGGACAGCCCCAGCATTTT,-,TRBJ1-5,-,TRBV6-1
CASSPVASVNSPLHF,TGTGCCAGCTCACCGGTGGCTTCTGTTAATTCACCCCTCCACTTT,-,TRBJ1-6,-,TRBV18
CASTHLGGSVDEQFF,TGTGCCAGCACCCACCTGGGCGGGAGTGTTGATGAGCAGTTCTTC,-,TRBJ2-1,TRBD2,TRBV6-5
CASSQAGQGLNYGYTF,TGTGCCAGCAGCCAAGCGGGACAGGGCCTTAACTATGGCTACACCTTC,-,TRBJ1-2,TRBD1,TRBV4-2
CASSLGAQSQETQYF,TGTGCCAGCAGCTTAGGGGCCCAATCACAAGAGACCCAGTACTTC,-,TRBJ2-5,-,TRBV11-3
CASSQPGGGSNSPLHF,TGTGCCAGCAGCCAACCCGGGGGGGGCAGTAATTCACCCCTCCACTTT,-,TRBJ1-6,-,TRBV3-1/TRBV3-2
CASSHGLGDTDTQYF,TGTGCCAGCTCACACGGACTAGGAGACACAGATACGCAGTATTTT,-,TRBJ2-3,TRBD2,TRBV18
CASSRRGLMRDTQYF,TGTGCCAGCAGCCGCCGCGGACTAATGAGAGATACGCAGTATTTT,-,TRBJ2-3,-,TRBV7-9
CASGQGGSGNTIYF,TGTGCCAGCGGACAGGGGGGCAGTGGAAACACCATATATTTT,-,TRBJ1-3,TRBD1,TRBV28
CSASKMNRGLHGYTQETQYF,TGCAGTGCTAGTAAAATGAACAGGGGGCTGCACGGATATACCCAAGAGACCCAGTACTTC,-,TRBJ2-5,TRBD1,TRBV20-1
CASSPQGGVSGNTIYF,TGTGCCAGCAGCCCACAGGGGGGAGTATCTGGAAACACCATATATTTT,-,TRBJ1-3,TRBD1,TRBV27
CASGPRGYYSNQPQHF,TGTGCCAGCGGCCCACGGGGATACTATAGCAATCAGCCCCAGCATTTT,once,TRBJ1-5,-,TRBV28
CASSFRDTQYF,TGTGCCAGCAGTTTCCGAGATACGCAGTATTTT,-,TRBJ2-3,-,TRBV28
CASSSPPEGLKTIYF,TGTGCCAGCAGTTCCCCCCCCGAGGGTCTGAAAACCATATATTTT,few,TRBJ1-3,-,TRBV28
CASSQDQAGSLGELFF,TGTGCCAGCAGCCAAGATCAGGCGGGTAGCCTGGGGGAGCTGTTTTTT,once,TRBJ2-2,-,TRBV4-2
CASREGLNQPQHF,TGTGCCAGCAGGGAGGGACTTAATCAGCCCCAGCATTTT,-,TRBJ1-5,-,TRBV6-5
CASSIGDYGYTF,TGTGCCAGTAGTATCGGGGACTATGGCTACACCTTC,-,TRBJ1-2,-,TRBV19
CASSVSGSYNQPQHF,TGTGCTAGCAGCGTATCCGGGTCCTACAATCAGCCCCAGCATTTT,-,TRBJ1-5,-,TRBV7-7
CASSFRTGLGNTIYF,TGTGCCAGCAGTTTTCGGACAGGGTTGGGAAACACCATATATTTT,-,TRBJ1-3,TRBD1,TRBV28
CASSQRQGSGELFF,TGTGCCAGCAGCCAACGACAGGGATCCGGGGAGCTGTTTTTT,-,TRBJ2-2,TRBD1,TRBV11-3
CASSPPPAGGYGYTF,TGTGCCAGCAGCCCACCCCCCGCCGGAGGATATGGCTACACCTTC,-,TRBJ1-2,-,TRBV3-1/TRBV3-2
CASSLVSGGASTEAFF,TGTGCCAGCAGCTTAGTGAGTGGGGGCGCGAGCACTGAAGCTTTCTTT,-,TRBJ1-1,-,TRBV11-2
CSVDGTGIYAFF,TGCAGCGTTGACGGTACAGGGATCTATGCTTTCTTT,once,TRBJ1-1,-,TRBV29-1
CASTPRGGTDTQYF,TGTGCCAGCACCCCACGTGGAGGCACAGATACGCAGTATTTT,-,TRBJ2-3,-,TRBV6-5
CASSKRACTDTQYF,TGTGCCAGCAGTAAGCGGGCCTGCACAGATACGCAGTATTTT,-,TRBJ2-3,-,TRBV21-1
CASSYIQGHEQYF,TGTGCCAGCAGTTACATCCAGGGCCACGAGCAGTACTTC,-,TRBJ2-7,-,TRBV6-2/TRBV6-3
CASSLQQGAGANVLTF,TGTGCCAGCAGCCTCCAACAGGGGGCTGGGGCCAACGTCCTGACTTTC,few,TRBJ2-6,TRBD1,TRBV6-2/TRBV6-3
CASTRNPGANVLTF,TGTGCCAGCACCAGGAACCCTGGGGCCAACGTCCTGACTTTC,-,TRBJ2-6,-,TRBV28
CASSVAGGQPQHF,TGTGCCAGCAGCGTAGCAGGAGGTCAGCCCCAGCATTTT,few,TRBJ1-5,-,TRBV9
CASSLTLADTQYF,TGTGCCAGCAGTTTAACTCTGGCAGATACGCAGTATTTT,-,TRBJ2-3,-,TRBV28
CASSSRDSNQPQHF,TGTGCCAGCAGTTCCCGGGACAGTAATCAGCCCCAGCATTTT,-,TRBJ1-5,TRBD1,TRBV6-5
CASSPTADNQPQHF,TGTGCCAGCTCACCAACAGCAGACAATCAGCCCCAGCATTTT,-,TRBJ1-5,-,TRBV18
CASSSGLAGGPSPDTQYF,TGCGCCAGCAGCTCCGGACTAGCGGGAGGGCCCTCACCAGATACGCAGTATTTT,-,TRBJ2-3,TRBD2,TRBV5-1
CASSSGPNNEQFF,TGCGCCAGCTCTAGCGGGCCAAACAATGAGCAGTTCTTC,-,TRBJ2-1,TRBD2,TRBV5-1
CASQSGGLNIQYF,TGTGCCAGCCAATCCGGGGGGCTAAACATTCAGTACTTC,-,TRBJ2-4,-,TRBV2
CASSTQDSAQETQYF,TGTGCCAGCAGTACCCAAGACTCCGCCCAAGAGACCCAGTACTTC,-,TRBJ2-5,-,TRBV2
CASSFSGTHNEQFF,TGTGCCAGCAGCTTTAGCGGGACCCACAATGAGCAGTTCTTC,-,TRBJ2-1,TRBD2,TRBV7-9
CATSRKTGAGNQPQHF,TGTGCCACCAGCAGAAAAACAGGGGCGGGAAATCAGCCCCAGCATTTT,-,TRBJ1-5,TRBD1,TRBV15
CASSERSDGGRFGTQYF,TGTGCCAGCAGTGAGAGGTCGGACGGGGGTAGGTTCGGGACCCAGTACTTC,-,TRBJ2-5,-,TRBV2
CASSLAASTEAFF,TGCGCCAGCAGCTTGGCCGCCAGCACTGAAGCTTTCTTT,-,TRBJ1-1,-,TRBV5-1
CASSQDPSRGINQPQHF,TGTGCCAGCAGCCAAGACCCGTCCCGGGGGATAAATCAGCCCCAGCATTTT,-,TRBJ1-5,-,TRBV3-1/TRBV3-2
CASVSPGTNTGELFF,TGTGCCAGCGTTAGCCCCGGGACGAACACCGGGGAGCTGTTTTTT,-,TRBJ2-2,-,TRBV5-5
CASSLWHTQYF,TGCGCCAGCAGCTTGTGGCATACGCAGTATTTT,-,TRBJ2-3,-,TRBV5-1
CASSLGDSADTQYF,TGCGCCAGCAGCTTGGGGGACAGCGCAGATACGCAGTATTTT,-,TRBJ2-3,TRBD1,TRBV5-1
CASSGGGYTYEQYF,TGTGCCAGCAGCGGAGGGGGCTACACCTACGAGCAGTACTTC,once,TRBJ2-7,TRBD1,TRBV9
CASIPQGAMSPEQYF,TGTGCCAGCATCCCCCAGGGGGCGATGTCCCCCGAGCAGTACTTC,-,TRBJ2-7,TRBD1,TRBV28
CASSSGIGSGVQFF,TGTGCCAGCAGCTCTGGTATAGGATCAGGGGTGCAGTTCTTC,few,TRBJ2-1,-,TRBV5-4
CASILRGNQPQHF,TGTGCCAGCATTCTCCGGGGGAATCAGCCCCAGCATTTT,-,TRBJ1-5,-,TRBV21-1
CASSRDGGISYEQYF,TGCGCCAGCAGTAGAGACGGGGGTATCTCCTACGAGCAGTACTTC,once,TRBJ2-7,-,TRBV5-1
CASSLDRLGGQGTDTQYF,TGTGCCAGCAGCTTAGATCGACTCGGGGGACAGGGCACAGATACGCAGTATTTT,-,TRBJ2-3,TRBD1,TRBV11-2
CASSRHWTSGDFEQFF,TGTGCCAGCAGTAGACATTGGACTAGCGGGGATTTTGAGCAGTTCTTC,-,TRBJ2-1,TRBD2,TRBV28
CASQGRTGVLDEQYF,TGTGCCAGCCAGGGGCGGACAGGGGTTCTAGACGAGCAGTACTTC,-,TRBJ2-7,TRBD1,TRBV6-5
CASSIKQGAPGYGYTF,TGTGCCAGCAGTATTAAACAGGGGGCGCCCGGATATGGCTACACCTTC,-,TRBJ1-2,TRBD1,TRBV28
CATTGGWSTEAFF,TGTGCCACCACAGGGGGCTGGAGCACTGAAGCTTTCTTT,once,TRBJ1-1,TRBD1,TRBV2
CASSQEGGQNSYEQYF,TGCGCCAGCAGCCAAGAAGGGGGACAGAACTCCTACGAGCAGTACTTC,-,TRBJ2-7,TRBD1,TRBV4-1
CASSNKTGNYGYTF,TGTGCCAGCAGTAACAAGACGGGTAACTATGGCTACACCTTC,-,TRBJ1-2,-,TRBV5-4